This T cell receptor (beta chain) was profiled in a study of early T cells in non-severe SARS-CoV-2 infection. On the study more broadly: The sequenced material was bulk RNA from unsorted whole blood, and its chains were unpaired. Study results and caveats: Anti-spike CD8 responses were favored by VDJdb matching, which missed private and CD4 specificities.

The library protocol tagged individual cDNA molecules with unique molecular identifiers. One entry per CDR3 protein results from TCRdb running MiXCR on the 5' RACE reads. The sample has approximately 76,000 distinct CDR3 sequences; 9% to 13% are singletons. A note on this clonotype: Its antigen is still unknown.

The CDR3 consists of 13 residues. Between the trimmed V and J ends, which lost 0 bases and 4 bases, there was a span of 7 bases. The germline gives CDR1 SGHNT, CDR2 YYREEE (reference sequence). Material: whole blood. The chain couples TRBV5-4 to TRBJ2-5; a weak D match, TRBD1 (6 bases). The sequence was collected from an adult who was a healthcare worker with PCR-confirmed SARS-CoV-2 infection or an uninfected control (not recorded which). DNA for the CDR3: TGTGCCAGCAGCTTGGCAGGGGCAGAGACCCAGTACTTC. Amino acid sequence: CASSLAGAETQYF.